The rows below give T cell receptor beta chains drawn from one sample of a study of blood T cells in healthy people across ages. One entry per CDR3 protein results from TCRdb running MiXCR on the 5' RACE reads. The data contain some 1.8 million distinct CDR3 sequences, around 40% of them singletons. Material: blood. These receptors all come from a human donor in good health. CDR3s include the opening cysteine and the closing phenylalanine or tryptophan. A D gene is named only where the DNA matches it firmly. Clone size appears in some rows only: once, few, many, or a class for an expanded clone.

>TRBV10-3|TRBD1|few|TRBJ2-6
CAINSVGGQNSGANVLTF
TGTGCCATCAATTCTGTAGGGGGACAGAACTCTGGGGCCAACGTCCTGACTTTC
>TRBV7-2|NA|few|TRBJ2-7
CASSSQGFNYEQYF
TGTGCCAGCAGCTCTCAGGGTTTCAACTACGAGCAGTACTTC
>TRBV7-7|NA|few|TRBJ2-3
CASSLGVAHTDTQYF
TGTGCCAGCAGCTTAGGAGTAGCCCACACAGATACGCAGTATTTT
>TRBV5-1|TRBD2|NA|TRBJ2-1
CASSFTRGAGNEQFF
TGCGCCAGCAGCTTTACGCGGGGGGCCGGGAATGAGCAGTTCTTC
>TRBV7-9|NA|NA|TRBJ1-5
CASSLDFRDGGNQPQHF
TGTGCCAGCAGCTTAGATTTTCGGGACGGGGGCAATCAGCCCCAGCATTTT
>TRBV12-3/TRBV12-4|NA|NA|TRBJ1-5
CASSLSGHQPQHF
TGTGCCAGCAGTTTATCAGGGCATCAGCCCCAGCATTTT
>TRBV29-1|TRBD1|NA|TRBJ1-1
CSVVGRTGNTEAFF
TGCAGCGTTGTGGGGAGGACAGGGAACACTGAAGCTTTCTTT
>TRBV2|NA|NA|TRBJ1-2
CASTKTVGGYTF
TGTGCCAGCACCAAGACAGTAGGTGGCTACACCTTC
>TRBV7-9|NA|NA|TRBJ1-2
CASSQKVLAPGSYTF
TGTGCCAGCAGCCAAAAAGTCCTAGCCCCTGGGAGCTACACCTTC
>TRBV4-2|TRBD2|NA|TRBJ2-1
CASSHVSGGRSYNEQFF
TGTGCCAGCAGCCACGTTAGCGGGGGTAGGTCCTACAATGAGCAGTTCTTC
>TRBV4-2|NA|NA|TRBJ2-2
CASRQWGANTGELFF
TGTGCCAGCAGACAGTGGGGTGCGAACACCGGGGAGCTGTTTTTT
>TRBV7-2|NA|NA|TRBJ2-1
CASSLGLGNNEQFF
TGTGCCAGCAGCTTAGGTCTCGGTAATAATGAGCAGTTCTTC
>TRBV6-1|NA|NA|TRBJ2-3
CASSEGWGSPDTQYF
TGTGCCAGCAGTGAAGGGTGGGGGAGCCCAGATACGCAGTATTTT
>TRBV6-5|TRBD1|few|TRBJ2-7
CASSSGDRGQYF
TGTGCCAGCAGTTCAGGGGACAGAGGGCAGTACTTC
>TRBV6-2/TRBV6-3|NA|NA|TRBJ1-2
CASSYSGMAGRGYTF
TGTGCCAGCAGTTACTCGGGAATGGCAGGGAGAGGCTACACCTTC
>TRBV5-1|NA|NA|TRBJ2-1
CASSLARGGINERFF
TGCGCCAGCAGCTTGGCTAGAGGTGGAATAAATGAGCGGTTCTTC
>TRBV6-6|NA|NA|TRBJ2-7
CASIPGTSRSYEQYF
TGTGCCAGCATCCCCGGGACCTCTCGCTCCTACGAGCAGTACTTC
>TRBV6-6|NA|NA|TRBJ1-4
CASSVQGIGEKLFF
TGTGCCAGCAGTGTACAGGGAATAGGTGAAAAACTGTTTTTT
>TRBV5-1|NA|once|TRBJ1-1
CASAGGRMSTEAFF
TGCGCCAGTGCTGGGGGACGGATGAGCACTGAAGCTTTCTTT
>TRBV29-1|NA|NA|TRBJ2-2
CSVDHKGSGELFF
TGCAGCGTTGATCACAAAGGCTCCGGGGAGCTGTTTTTT
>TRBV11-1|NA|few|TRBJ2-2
CASSLALVTGELFF
TGTGCCAGCAGCTTAGCGCTGGTCACCGGGGAGCTGTTTTTT
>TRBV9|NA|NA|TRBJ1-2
CASSVEGQGWDGYTF
TGTGCCAGCAGCGTAGAGGGCCAAGGCTGGGATGGCTACACCTTC
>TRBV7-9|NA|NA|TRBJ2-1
CASSIYQQGEQFF
TGTGCCAGCAGCATATATCAACAGGGCGAGCAGTTTTTC
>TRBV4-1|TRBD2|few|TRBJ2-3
CASSPRASGTYMDTDTQYF
TGCGCCAGCAGCCCCCGGGCTAGCGGGACGTATATGGACACAGATACGCAGTATTTT
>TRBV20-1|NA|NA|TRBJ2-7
CSVAAGSYEQYF
TGCAGTGTCGCAGCAGGTAGCTACGAGCAGTACTTC
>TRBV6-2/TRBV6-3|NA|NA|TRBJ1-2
CASSGWNPNYGYTF
TGTGCCAGCAGTGGCTGGAATCCCAACTATGGCTACACCTTC
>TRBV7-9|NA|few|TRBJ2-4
CASSYDGAIKNIQYF
TGTGCCAGCAGCTACGACGGGGCGATAAAAAACATTCAGTACTTC
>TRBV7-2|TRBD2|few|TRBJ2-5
CASSPDSGGRGETQYF
TGTGCCAGCAGCCCCGATAGCGGGGGCCGAGGAGAGACCCAGTACTTC
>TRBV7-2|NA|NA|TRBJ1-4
CASSPQTTNEKLFF
TGTGCCAGCAGCCCACAGACAACTAATGAAAAACTGTTTTTT
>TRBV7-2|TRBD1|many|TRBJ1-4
CASSLAGGDEKLFF
TGTGCCAGCAGTTTAGCAGGGGGCGATGAAAAACTGTTTTTT